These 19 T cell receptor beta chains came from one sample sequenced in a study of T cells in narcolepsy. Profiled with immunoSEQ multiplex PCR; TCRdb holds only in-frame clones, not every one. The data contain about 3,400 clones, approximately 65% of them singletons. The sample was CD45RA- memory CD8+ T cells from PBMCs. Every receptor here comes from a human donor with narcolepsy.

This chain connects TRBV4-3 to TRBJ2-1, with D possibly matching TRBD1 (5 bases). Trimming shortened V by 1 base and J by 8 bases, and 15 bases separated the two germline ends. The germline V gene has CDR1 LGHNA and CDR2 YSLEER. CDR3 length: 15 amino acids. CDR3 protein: CASSQGSGQGDEQFF. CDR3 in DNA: TGCGCCAGCAGCCAAGGTTCCGGGCAGGGCGATGAGCAGTTCTTC.

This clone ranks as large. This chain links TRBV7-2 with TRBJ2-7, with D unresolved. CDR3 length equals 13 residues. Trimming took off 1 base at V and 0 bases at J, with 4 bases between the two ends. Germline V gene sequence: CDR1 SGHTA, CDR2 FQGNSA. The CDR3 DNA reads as TGTGCCAGCAGCTTAGTCGACTCCTACGAGCAGTACTTC. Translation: CASSLVDSYEQYF. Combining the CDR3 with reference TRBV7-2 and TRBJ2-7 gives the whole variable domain GAGVSQSPSNKVTEKGKDVELRCDPISGHTALYWYRQSLGQGLEFLIYFQGNSAPDKSGLPSDRFSAERTGGSVSTLTIQRTQQEDSAVYLCASSLVDSYEQYFGPGTRLTVT.

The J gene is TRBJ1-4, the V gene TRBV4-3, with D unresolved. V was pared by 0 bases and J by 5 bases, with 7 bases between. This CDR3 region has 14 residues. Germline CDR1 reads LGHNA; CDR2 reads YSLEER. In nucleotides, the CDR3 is TGCGCCAGCAGCCAAGATGGGCTGAATGAAAAACTGTTTTTT. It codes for CASSQDGLNEKLFF.

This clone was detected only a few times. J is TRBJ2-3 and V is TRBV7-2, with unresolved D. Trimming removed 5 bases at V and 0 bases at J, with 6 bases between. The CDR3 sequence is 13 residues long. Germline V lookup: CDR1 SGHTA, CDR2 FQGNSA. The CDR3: CASSPPSTDTQYF. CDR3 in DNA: TGTGCCAGCAGCCCCCCCAGCACAGATACGCAGTATTTT.

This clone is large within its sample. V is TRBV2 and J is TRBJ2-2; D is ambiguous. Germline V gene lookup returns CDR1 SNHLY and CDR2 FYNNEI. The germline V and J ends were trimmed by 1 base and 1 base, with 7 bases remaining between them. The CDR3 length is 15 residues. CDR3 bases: TGTGCCAGCAGTGAAGTGCCAGGGAACACCGGGGAGCTGTTTTTT. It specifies CASSEVPGNTGELFF.

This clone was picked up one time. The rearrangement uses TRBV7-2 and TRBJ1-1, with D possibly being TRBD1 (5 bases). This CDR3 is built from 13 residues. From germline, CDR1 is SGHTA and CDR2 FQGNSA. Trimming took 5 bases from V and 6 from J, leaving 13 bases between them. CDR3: CASSPPGTAEAFF. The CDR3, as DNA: TGTGCCAGCAGCCCCCCCGGGACGGCTGAAGCTTTCTTT.

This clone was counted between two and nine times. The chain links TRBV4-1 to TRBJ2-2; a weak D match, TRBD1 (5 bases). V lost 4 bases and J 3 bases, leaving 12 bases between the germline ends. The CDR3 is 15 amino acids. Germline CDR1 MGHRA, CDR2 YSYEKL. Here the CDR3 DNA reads TGCGCCAGCAGCCCACCGGACACCTACACCGGGGAGCTGTTTTTT. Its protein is CASSPPDTYTGELFF.

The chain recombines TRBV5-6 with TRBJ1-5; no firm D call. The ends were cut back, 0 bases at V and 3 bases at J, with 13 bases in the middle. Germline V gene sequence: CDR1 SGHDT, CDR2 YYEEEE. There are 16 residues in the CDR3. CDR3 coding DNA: TGTGCCAGCAGCTTGGGGGCTCAACCAGCCAATCAGCCCCAGCATTTT. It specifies CASSLGAQPANQPQHF.

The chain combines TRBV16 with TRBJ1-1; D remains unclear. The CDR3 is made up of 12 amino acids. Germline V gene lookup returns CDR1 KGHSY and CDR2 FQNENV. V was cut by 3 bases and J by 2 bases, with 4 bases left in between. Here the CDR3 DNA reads TGTGCCAGCAGCCAGGGAAACACTGAAGCTTTCTTT. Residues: CASSQGNTEAFF.

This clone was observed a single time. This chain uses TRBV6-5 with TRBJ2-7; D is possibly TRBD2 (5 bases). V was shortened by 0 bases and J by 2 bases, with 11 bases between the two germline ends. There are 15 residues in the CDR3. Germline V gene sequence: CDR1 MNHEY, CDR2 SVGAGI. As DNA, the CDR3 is TGTGCCAGCAGTTACTCCCCAGCGGCGGCCTACGAGCAGTACTTC. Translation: CASSYSPAAAYEQYF.

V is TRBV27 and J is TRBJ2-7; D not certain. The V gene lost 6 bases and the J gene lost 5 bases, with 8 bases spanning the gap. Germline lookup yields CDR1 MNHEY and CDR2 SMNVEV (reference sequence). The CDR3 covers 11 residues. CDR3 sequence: CASRGFHEQYF. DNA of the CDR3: TGTGCCAGCAGGGGGTTCCACGAGCAGTACTTC.

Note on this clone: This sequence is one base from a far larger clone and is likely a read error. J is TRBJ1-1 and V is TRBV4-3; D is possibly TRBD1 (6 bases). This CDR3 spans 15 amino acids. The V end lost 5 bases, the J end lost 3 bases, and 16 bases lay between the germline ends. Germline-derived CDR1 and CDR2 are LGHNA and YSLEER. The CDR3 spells CASSSQGASDTEAFF. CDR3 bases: TGCGCCAGCAGCTCACAGGGCGCCTCGGACACTGAAGCTTTCTTT.

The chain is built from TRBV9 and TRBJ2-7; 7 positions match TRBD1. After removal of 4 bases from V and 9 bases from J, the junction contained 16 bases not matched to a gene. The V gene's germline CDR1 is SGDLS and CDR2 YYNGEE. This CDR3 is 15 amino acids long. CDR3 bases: TGTGCCAGCAGCCCTTCCGGGACAGCCAATTGGGGGCAGTACTTC. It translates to CASSPSGTANWGQYF. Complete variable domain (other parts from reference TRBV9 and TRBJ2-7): DSGVTQTPKHLITATGQRVTLRCSPRSGDLSVYWYQQSLDQGLQFLIQYYNGEERAKGNILERFSAQQFPDLHSELNLSSLELGDSALYFCASSPSGTANWGQYFGPGTRLTVT.

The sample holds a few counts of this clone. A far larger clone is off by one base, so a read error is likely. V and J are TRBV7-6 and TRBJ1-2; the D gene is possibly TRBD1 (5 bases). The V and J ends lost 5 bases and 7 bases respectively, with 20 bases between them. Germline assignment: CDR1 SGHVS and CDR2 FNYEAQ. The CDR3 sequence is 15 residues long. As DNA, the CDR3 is TGTGCCAGCAGCCAAGAGCAGGGTTCCGTCCTTGGCTACACCTTC. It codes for CASSQEQGSVLGYTF.

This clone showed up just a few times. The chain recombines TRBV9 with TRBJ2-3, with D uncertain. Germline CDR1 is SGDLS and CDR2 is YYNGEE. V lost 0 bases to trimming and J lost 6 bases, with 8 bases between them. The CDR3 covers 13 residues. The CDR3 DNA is TGTGCCAGCAGCGTAGTGGGTAGTGATACGCAGTATTTT. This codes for CASSVVGSDTQYF.

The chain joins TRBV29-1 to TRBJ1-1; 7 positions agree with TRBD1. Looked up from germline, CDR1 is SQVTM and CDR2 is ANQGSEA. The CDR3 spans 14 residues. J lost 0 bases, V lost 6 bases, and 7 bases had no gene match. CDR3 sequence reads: CSVPGRGLNTEAFF. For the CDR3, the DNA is TGCAGCGTCCCCGGGAGGGGGCTGAACACTGAAGCTTTCTTT.

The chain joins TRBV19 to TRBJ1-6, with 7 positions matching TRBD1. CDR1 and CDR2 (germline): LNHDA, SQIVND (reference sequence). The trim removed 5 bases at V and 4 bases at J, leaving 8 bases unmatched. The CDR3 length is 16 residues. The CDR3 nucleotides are TGTGCCAGTAGTGGAGCGGGACAGCTTTATAATTCACCCCTCCACTTT. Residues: CASSGAGQLYNSPLHF. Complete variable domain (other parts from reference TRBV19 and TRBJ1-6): DGGITQSPKYLFRKEGQNVTLSCEQNLNHDAMYWYRQDPGQGLRLIYYSQIVNDFQKGDIAEGYSVSREKKESFPLTVTSAQKNPTAFYLCASSGAGQLYNSPLHFGNGTRLTVT.

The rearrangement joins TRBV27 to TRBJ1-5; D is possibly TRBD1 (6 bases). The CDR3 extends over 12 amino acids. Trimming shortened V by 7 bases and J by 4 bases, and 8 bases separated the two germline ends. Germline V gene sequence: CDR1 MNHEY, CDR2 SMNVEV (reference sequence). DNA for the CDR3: TGTGCCAGCACCAGGGGTAATCAGCCCCAGCATTTT. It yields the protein CASTRGNQPQHF.

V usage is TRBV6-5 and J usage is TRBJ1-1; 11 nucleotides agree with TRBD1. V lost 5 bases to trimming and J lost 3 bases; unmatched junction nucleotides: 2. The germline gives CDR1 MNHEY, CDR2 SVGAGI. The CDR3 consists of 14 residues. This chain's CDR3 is CASSQGQGDTEAFF. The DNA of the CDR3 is TGTGCCAGCAGTCAGGGACAGGGGGACACTGAAGCTTTCTTT.